The subject of this entry is one TCR beta chain. Antigen specificity is unknown. cDNA reverse transcribed from extracted RNA served as the sequencing template. Measured with immunoSEQ multiplex PCR; TCRdb has only the in-frame clones, and not every one. The sample shows 45,000 to 70,000 clones, approximately 96% of them seen only once. The sample is drawn from a study of CD8+ T cells in alopecia areata. At the level of the study: Tofacitinib administration to treated patients was oral, at 5 to 10 mg twice daily. Study-level points and caveats: Clonality was higher in lesional than normal scalp, especially in alopecia totalis/universalis. Between patients, shared TCR sequences were less clear than in mice. This was possibly due in part to HLA diversity in the patient population.

Cell sorting on a FACSAria was used to separate CD4+ and CD8+ T cells from the PBMCs. The J segment lost 5 bases and the V segment lost 1 base, leaving 7 bases of the junction unmatched. The germline gives CDR1 LGHNA, CDR2 YSLEER. The CDR3 is 16 residues long. V usage is TRBV4-3 and J usage is TRBJ2-7; 11 bases align to TRBD1. The clonotype originates from a human donor with alopecia areata. Sequenced material: CD8+ T cells sorted from blood, taken at week 0. CDR3 region: CASSQGTGTGGNEQYF. The CDR3 DNA reads TGCGCCAGCAGCCAAGGGACCGGGACAGGGGGTAACGAGCAGTACTTC.